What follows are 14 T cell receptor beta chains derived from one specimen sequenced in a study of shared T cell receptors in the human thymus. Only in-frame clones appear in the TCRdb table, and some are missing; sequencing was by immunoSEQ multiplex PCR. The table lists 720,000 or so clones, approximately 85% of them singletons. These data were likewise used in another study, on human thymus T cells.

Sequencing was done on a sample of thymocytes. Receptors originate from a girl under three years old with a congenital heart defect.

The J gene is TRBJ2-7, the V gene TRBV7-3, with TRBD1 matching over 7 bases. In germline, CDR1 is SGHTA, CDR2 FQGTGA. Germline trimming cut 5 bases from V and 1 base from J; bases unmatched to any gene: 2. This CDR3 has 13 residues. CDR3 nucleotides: TGTGCCAGCAGCCTGGACAGGTCCTACGAGCAGTACTTC. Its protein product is CASSLDRSYEQYF.

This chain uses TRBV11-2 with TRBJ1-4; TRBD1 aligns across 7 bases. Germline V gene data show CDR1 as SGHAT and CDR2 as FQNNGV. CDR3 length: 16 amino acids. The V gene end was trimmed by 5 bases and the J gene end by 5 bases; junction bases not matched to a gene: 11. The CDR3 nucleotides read TGTGCCAGCAGCCCAGTGGTGGACAGGAGGAATGAAAAACTGTTTTTT. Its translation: CASSPVVDRRNEKLFF.

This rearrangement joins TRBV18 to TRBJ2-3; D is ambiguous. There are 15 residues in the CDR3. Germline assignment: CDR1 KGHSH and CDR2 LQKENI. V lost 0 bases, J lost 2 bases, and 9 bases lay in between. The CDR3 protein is CASSPPVVSTDTQYF. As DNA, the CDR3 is TGTGCCAGCTCACCACCTGTAGTTTCCACAGATACGCAGTATTTT.

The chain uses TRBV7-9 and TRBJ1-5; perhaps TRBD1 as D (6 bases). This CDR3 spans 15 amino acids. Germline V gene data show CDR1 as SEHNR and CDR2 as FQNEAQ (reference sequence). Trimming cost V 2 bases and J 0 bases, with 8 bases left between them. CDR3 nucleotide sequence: TGTGCCAGCAGCTTATCAGGGGATAGCAATCAGCCCCAGCATTTT. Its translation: CASSLSGDSNQPQHF.

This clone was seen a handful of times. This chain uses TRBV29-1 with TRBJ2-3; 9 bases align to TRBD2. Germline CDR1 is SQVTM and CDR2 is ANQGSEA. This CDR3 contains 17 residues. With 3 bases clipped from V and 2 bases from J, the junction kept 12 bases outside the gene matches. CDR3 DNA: TGCAGCGTTGATGGGGCTAGCGGGAAGCCCTTCACAGATACGCAGTATTTT. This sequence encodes CSVDGASGKPFTDTQYF.

CDR3 bases: TGTGCCAGCAGCTTAGCGACGGGGGAAAGCTCCTATAATTCACCCCTCCACTTT. It specifies CASSLATGESSYNSPLHF. This chain uses TRBV7-8 with TRBJ1-6, with a tentative D call TRBD1 (5 bases). Trimming pared 0 bases from V and 0 bases from J, leaving 12 bases between. The CDR3 sequence is 18 residues long. CDR1 and CDR2 from the germline V gene are SGHVS and FQNEAQ.

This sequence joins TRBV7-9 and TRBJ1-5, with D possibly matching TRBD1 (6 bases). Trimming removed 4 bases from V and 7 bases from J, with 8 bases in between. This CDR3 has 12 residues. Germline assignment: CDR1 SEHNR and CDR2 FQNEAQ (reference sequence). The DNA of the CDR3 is TGTGCCAGCAGCTACAGGGCCCAGCCCCAGCATTTT. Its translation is CASSYRAQPQHF.

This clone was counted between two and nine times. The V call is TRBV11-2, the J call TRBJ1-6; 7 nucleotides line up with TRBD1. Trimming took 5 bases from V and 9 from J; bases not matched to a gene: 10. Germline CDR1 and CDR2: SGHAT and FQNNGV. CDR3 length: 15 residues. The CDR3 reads CASSQTGRDGSPLHF. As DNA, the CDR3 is TGTGCCAGCAGCCAGACAGGGCGGGATGGTTCACCCCTCCACTTT.

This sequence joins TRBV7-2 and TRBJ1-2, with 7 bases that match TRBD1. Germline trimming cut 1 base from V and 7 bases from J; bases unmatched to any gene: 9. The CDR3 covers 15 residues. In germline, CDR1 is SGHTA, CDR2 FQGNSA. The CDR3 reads CASSLERTGRIGYTF. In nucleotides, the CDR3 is TGTGCCAGCAGCTTAGAACGGACAGGTCGTATTGGCTACACCTTC.

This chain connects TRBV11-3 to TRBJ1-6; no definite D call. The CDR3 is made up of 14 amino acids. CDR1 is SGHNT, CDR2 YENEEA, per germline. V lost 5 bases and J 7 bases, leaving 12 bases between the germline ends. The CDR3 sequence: CASSLTTSNSPLHF. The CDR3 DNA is TGTGCCAGCAGCCTAACTACGAGCAATTCACCCCTCCACTTT.

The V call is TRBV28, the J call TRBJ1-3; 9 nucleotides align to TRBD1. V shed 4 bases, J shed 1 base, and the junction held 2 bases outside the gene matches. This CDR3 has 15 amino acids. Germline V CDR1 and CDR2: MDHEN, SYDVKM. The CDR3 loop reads CASSSDRGSGNTIYF. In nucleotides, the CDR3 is TGTGCCAGCAGTTCCGACAGGGGGTCTGGAAACACCATATATTTT.

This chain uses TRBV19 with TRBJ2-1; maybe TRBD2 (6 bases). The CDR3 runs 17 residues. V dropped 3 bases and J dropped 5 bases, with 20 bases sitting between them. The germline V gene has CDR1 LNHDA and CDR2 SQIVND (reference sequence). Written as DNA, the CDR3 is TGTGCCAGTAGTATCAAGCGGGTTCCCCCCACTGACAATGAGCAGTTCTTC. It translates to CASSIKRVPPTDNEQFF.

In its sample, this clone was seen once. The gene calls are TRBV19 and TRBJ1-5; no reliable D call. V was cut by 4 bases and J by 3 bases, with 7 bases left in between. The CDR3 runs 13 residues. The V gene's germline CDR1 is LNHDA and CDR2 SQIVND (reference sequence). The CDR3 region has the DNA TGTGCCAGTAGTAACAGTCCCAATCAGCCCCAGCATTTT. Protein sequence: CASSNSPNQPQHF.

CDR3 residues: CASTLTGRHEQYF. The CDR3 DNA sequence: TGTGCCAGTACACTGACAGGCCGCCACGAGCAGTACTTC. The rearrangement uses TRBV30 and TRBJ2-7; TRBD1 might be the D (6 bases). The CDR3 extends over 13 amino acids. Germline CDR1 GTSNPN, CDR2 SVGIG (reference sequence). V was clipped by 8 bases and J by 5 bases, with 19 bases between them.